The source of this T cell receptor (beta chain) is a study of cytomegalovirus exposure and HLA in healthy donors. CDR1 and CDR2 from the germline V gene are MNHEY and SMNVEV (reference sequence). The CDR3 length is 14 residues. The V end lost 8 bases, the J end lost 4 bases, and 15 bases lay between the germline ends. Among the 120 subjects of the validation cohort, separate from the approximately 660-subject first cohort, were the donors. The data were produced by immunoSEQ multiplex PCR, yet TCRdb's version contains in-frame clones alone and is incomplete. Here the sample spans some 240,000 clones, 75% to 90% being singletons. Study conclusions and caveats: The tendency of first-cohort TCR clusters to co-occur in the 110 or so validation repertoires emerged from a later analysis.

In this sample, this clone turned up once. Its specificity is unknown. The sequence came from a woman aged 30 to 39 in good health and CMV-seropositive. The sample taken for sequencing was PBMCs. This chain links TRBV27 with TRBJ2-1; maybe TRBD2 (6 bases). DNA of the CDR3: TGTGCCAGCGGAGGGGCTTTACCTTACAATGAGCAGTTCTTC. Residues: CASGGALPYNEQFF.